This T cell receptor beta chain is drawn from a study of T cell clones after liver transplantation (dated by TCRdb to the late 2010s). The study in broad terms: Samples were obtained from ITN030ST, a randomized trial in which withdrawal of immunosuppression was attempted within 2 years of liver transplantation. Donor-reactive T cell clones were identified by TCRbeta sequencing after a pre-transplant mixed lymphocyte reaction and then tracked in post-transplant blood. Third party-reactive TCRbeta sequences from pre-transplant MLRs were also identified as an antigen-independent comparator for donor-reactive sequences. Of the eight recipients, a few were HCV-positive, while the remaining recipients had been transplanted for non-autoimmune, non-viral indications. No induction therapy was given to the subjects, and standard immunosuppression was administered until randomization at 12-24 months post-transplant. To count as tolerant, a recipient had to stay completely off immunosuppression for at least one year without liver enzymes climbing beyond twice the upper limit of normal. Blood samples were collected pre-transplant, pre-randomization before withdrawal, and post-randomization after either complete withdrawal or failed withdrawal. The study cohort included 8 liver transplant recipients, of whom 3 were classified as tolerant and 5 as non-tolerant.

A word on this clone: The antigen it recognizes is unknown. There are no base qualities to consult, and no much larger clone falls within one base.

Paper-wide results and their limitations: After accounting for repertoire turnover, donor-reactive detection was significantly reduced in 7 of 8 subjects for CD4 and 8 of 8 for CD8. Without allograft tissue specimens, donor-reactive T cells may have migrated into the graft rather than being deleted. The conclusions were considered preliminary, being limited by small, heterogeneous patient numbers and non-standardized post-transplant time points. A significant post-transplant decrease in circulating donor-reactive CD4 TCRbeta sequences was observed in most of the 8 subjects, irrespective of tolerance or HCV status. Low numbers of available donor cells limited the measurable donor-reactive repertoire in a couple of subjects. A greater decline was seen for donor-reactive sequences than for third party-reactive sequences, suggesting partial antigen-specific deletion unrelated to withdrawal success.

Using immunoSEQ, frozen genomic DNA was subjected to high-throughput TCRbeta CDR3 sequencing, a process that included PCR amplification, mapping, bias correction and internal controls. Turning to the authors' computational methods: Only productive rearrangements were retained, with each unique TCRbeta sequence defined by its CDR3 nucleotide sequence together with its V and J gene. Donor-reactive sequences required at least 5-fold expansion in CFSE-low cells versus unstimulated pre-transplant cells and at least 0.01% frequency. Minimum frequency thresholds were set for each subject on the basis of the unstimulated sample with the lowest template count, so that a detection power of at least 90% was ensured. Jensen-Shannon divergence between the top 1000 TCRbeta sequences after and before transplant was used to measure repertoire turnover. Changes in detection of donor-reactive sequences were assessed with two-sided Fisher's exact tests. This is the immuneACCESS table as TCRdb keeps it, with only in-frame sequences that have V and J called. A part of the clones is gone; compared with another copy, unresolved V genes explain less than half, and the rest is unexplained. Clone size and the V and J calls come from that table; the DNA yielded D and trimming. Across this sample there are approximately 100,000 clones, with 75% to 90% seen only once. Just under 1% of the sample is held by the ten biggest clonotypes.

V is trimmed back by 3 bases and J by 0 bases, and the junction contains 8 bases that no gene match accounts for. CDR1 is given as LNHDA and CDR2 as SQIVND, both from the germline V gene (reference sequence). The CDR3 spans 17 residues, from the cysteine through the phenylalanine. CDR3 DNA is the only sequence kept; it has 51 bases, read in frame from the first base. What this sample's time point label stands for: pre-transplant. Thawed unstimulated PBMCs were stained for CD3, CD4 and CD8 and FACS-sorted into CD3+CD4+ and CD3+CD8+ populations. Randomization to immunosuppression withdrawal applied to every one of the 8 studied subjects. The Qiagen DNeasy Blood and Tissue Kit was used to isolate genomic DNA.

The sample in question was CD4+ T cells from blood, obtained before liver transplant. This chain joins TRBV19 to TRBJ2-3; 8 junctional bases match TRBD2. This receptor was identified in a human donor who received a liver transplant. The DNA is as follows: TGTGCCAGTAGTATCACTAGCGGACACACTAGCACAGATACGCAGTATTTT. This gives the protein CASSITSGHTSTDTQYF.